This T cell receptor beta chain was recorded in a study of shared clonotypes between healthy human individuals. Study-level points and caveats: It was the few donors that limited the genetic and exposure-history diversity represented. Only blood underwent sampling, and tissue repertoires likely differ.

TCRdb keeps only in-frame clones here, not all; method: immunoSEQ multiplex PCR. The data show approximately 1.5 million clones, roughly 98% seen once. CD4+ cell separation produced CD45RA+ naive and CD45RA-negative memory subsets. This clone has only one observation. Antigen specificity is unknown. The CDR3 runs to 12 residues. Germline V lookup: CDR1 SQVTM, CDR2 ANQGSEA. The V and J ends lost 5 bases and 2 bases respectively, with 10 bases between them. The sequence came from a man between 25 and 39 years old in good health. What was sequenced was naive CD4+ T cells sorted from blood. This sample's subset: CD45RA+ positively selected. V and J are TRBV29-1 and TRBJ2-7, with D unclear. The CDR3 here is CSVTSTPYEQYF. The CDR3 nucleotides read TGCAGCGTTACCTCAACCCCCTACGAGCAGTACTTC.